This T cell receptor (beta chain) was identified during a study of T cells after yellow fever vaccination. Researchers made TCR cDNA using 5'RACE template switching, and this step added a universal primer site and UMIs. TCRdb ran MiXCR on the 5' RACE reads and lists one entry per CDR3 protein. The table shows about 68,000 distinct CDR3 sequences, with about 6% occurring only once. This clonotype was detected only a few times. This CDR3 region has 13 residues. V shed 5 bases and J 4 bases; nucleotides not matched to a gene: 3. Germline V CDR1 and CDR2: SGHTA, FQGNSA. This sequence was found in a man aged 18 to 35 who received the YFV17D yellow fever vaccine. The sequencing here drew on CD8+ T cells sorted from PBMCs, taken 35 to 50 days after the first yellow fever vaccination. The rearrangement joins TRBV7-2 to TRBJ2-7; 9 bases are shared with TRBD1. This CDR3 reads CASSPGTGYEQYF. In DNA, the CDR3 is TGTGCCAGCAGCCCCGGGACAGGGTACGAGCAGTACTTC.